One sample yielded the 8 T cell receptor beta chains listed below, sequenced in a study of T cell changes during pregnancy in multiple sclerosis. Sequenced by immunoSEQ multiplex PCR; TCRdb stores in-frame clones only, minus some. There are approximately 88,000 clones in the sample; almost 95% occur only once, and 2% to 2.5% lies in the top ten. The material was peripheral blood, obtained in the third trimester of pregnancy. These receptors were collected from a female donor with multiple sclerosis, enrolled in a pregnancy study.

This clone was seen a few times. The rearrangement uses TRBV30 and TRBJ1-2; the match to TRBD1 covers 9 bases. CDR3 length: 13 residues. CDR1 and CDR2 (germline): GTSNPN, SVGIG (reference sequence). V lost 3 bases to trimming and J lost 7 bases; unmatched junction nucleotides: 6. The DNA for the CDR3 is TGTGCCTGGAGGACAGGGGGTCGGGTTGGCTACACCTTC. The encoded protein is CAWRTGGRVGYTF.

As to this clone: Other DNA variants within this sample encode the same CDR3. V and J are TRBV28 and TRBJ1-5; D ambiguous. The V gene's germline CDR1 is MDHEN and CDR2 SYDVKM. CDR3 length: 15 residues. Trimming took 6 bases from V and 0 from J, leaving 12 bases between them. The CDR3 DNA reads as TGTGCCAGCAGCCTCAGGTTAGATAGCAATCAGCCCCAGCATTTT. Translation: CASSLRLDSNQPQHF.

This CDR3 is CASSTGTVEQYF. CDR3 nucleotide sequence: TGTGCCAGTAGTACCGGGACAGTCGAGCAGTACTTC. V and J are TRBV19 and TRBJ2-7; 7 positions agree with TRBD1. Looked up from germline, CDR1 is LNHDA and CDR2 is SQIVND (reference sequence). Unmatched junction bases numbered 3, after V lost 4 bases and J lost 6 bases. CDR3 length equals 12 residues.

The chain employs TRBV5-6 and TRBJ2-3, with no clear D. Trimming stripped 2 bases from V and 6 bases from J, with 22 bases between. Germline CDR1 and CDR2: SGHDT and YYEEEE. This CDR3 contains 17 residues. CDR3 region: CASSLGWAESMVDTQYF. Here the CDR3 DNA reads TGTGCCAGCAGCTTAGGTTGGGCCGAATCGATGGTGGATACGCAGTATTTT.

In nucleotides, the CDR3 is TGCGCCAGCAGCTTGACTAGCGGGTATGAAGGGTCCTACAATGAGCAGTTCTTC. Encoded protein: CASSLTSGYEGSYNEQFF. The chain employs TRBV5-1 and TRBJ2-1; 9 nucleotides match TRBD2. The V gene's germline CDR1 is SGHRS and CDR2 YFSETQ. This CDR3 region has 18 residues. The V and J ends lost 1 base and 1 base, in that order; junction bases with no gene match: 9.

J is TRBJ1-3 and V is TRBV7-8; a weak D match, TRBD1 (6 bases). The CDR3 runs 17 residues. V was clipped by 5 bases and J by 0 bases, with 17 bases between them. Germline CDR1 is SGHVS and CDR2 is FQNEAQ. CDR3 nucleotides: TGTGCCAGCAGCACGGACAGTATAAGCTTCTCTGGAAACACCATATATTTT. The encoded protein is CASSTDSISFSGNTIYF.

The V gene is TRBV4-2, the J gene TRBJ2-1; possibly TRBD1 for D (5 bases). V dropped 1 base and J dropped 6 bases, with 19 bases sitting between them. This CDR3 comprises 17 residues. Germline CDR1 is LGHNA and CDR2 is YNFKEQ. The CDR3 DNA sequence: TGTGCCAGCAGCCAAGGGGGCACAATCCGGCTTTTCAATGAGCAGTTCTTC. Translating it yields CASSQGGTIRLFNEQFF.

The V gene is TRBV6-1, the J gene TRBJ2-1; 10 nucleotides agree with TRBD2. V shed 4 bases, J shed 5 bases, and the junction held 8 bases outside the gene matches. Germline CDR1 MNHNS, CDR2 SASEGT. The CDR3 has 16 residues. CDR3 nucleotide sequence: TGTGCCAGCAGTGCCTTAGCGGGAGGTACAAACAATGAGCAGTTCTTC. Its translation is CASSALAGGTNNEQFF.